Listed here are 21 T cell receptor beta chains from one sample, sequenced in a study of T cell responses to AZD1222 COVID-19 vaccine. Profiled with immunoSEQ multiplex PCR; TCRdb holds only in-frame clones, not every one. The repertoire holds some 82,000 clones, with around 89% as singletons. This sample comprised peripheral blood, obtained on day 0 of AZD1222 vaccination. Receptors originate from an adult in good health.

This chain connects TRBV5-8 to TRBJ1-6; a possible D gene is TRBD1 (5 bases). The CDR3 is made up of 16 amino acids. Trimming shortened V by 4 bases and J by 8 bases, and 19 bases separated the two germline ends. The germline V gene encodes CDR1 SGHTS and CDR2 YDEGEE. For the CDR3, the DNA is TGTGCCAGCAGCCCTGGGAATGGCAGGGTTGATTCACCCCTCCACTTT. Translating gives CASSPGNGRVDSPLHF.

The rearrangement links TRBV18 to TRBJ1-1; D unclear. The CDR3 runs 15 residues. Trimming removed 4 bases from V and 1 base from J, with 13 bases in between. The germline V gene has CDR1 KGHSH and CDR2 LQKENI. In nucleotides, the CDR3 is TGTGCCAGCTCACTTGGTCGAGGTTCGAACACTGAAGCTTTCTTT. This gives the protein CASSLGRGSNTEAFF.

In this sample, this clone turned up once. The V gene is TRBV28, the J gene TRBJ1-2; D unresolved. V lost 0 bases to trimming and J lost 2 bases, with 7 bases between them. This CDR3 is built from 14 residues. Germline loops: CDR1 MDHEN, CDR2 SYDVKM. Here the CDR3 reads CASSLWSWNYGYTF. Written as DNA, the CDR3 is TGTGCCAGCAGTTTATGGTCCTGGAACTATGGCTACACCTTC.

The CDR3 DNA sequence: TGTGCCAGTAGTATGGGACTAGCGAAGACCCAGTACTTC. Protein sequence: CASSMGLAKTQYF. The chain has TRBV19 and TRBJ2-5; 10 bases match TRBD2. The V and J ends lost 3 bases and 6 bases, in that order; junction bases with no gene match: 1. Germline V gene lookup returns CDR1 LNHDA and CDR2 SQIVND (reference sequence). This CDR3 contains 13 residues.

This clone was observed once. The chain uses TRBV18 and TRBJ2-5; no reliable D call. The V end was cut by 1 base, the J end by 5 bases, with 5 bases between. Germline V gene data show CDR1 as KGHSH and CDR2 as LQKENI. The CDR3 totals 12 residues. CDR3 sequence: CASSPLRETQYF. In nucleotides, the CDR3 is TGTGCCAGCTCACCACTGAGGGAGACCCAGTACTTC. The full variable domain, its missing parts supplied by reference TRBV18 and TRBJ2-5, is NAGVMQNPRHLVRRRGQEARLRCSPMKGHSHVYWYRQLPEEGLKFMVYLQKENIIDESGMPKERFSAEFPKEGPSILRIQQVVRGDSAAYFCASSPLRETQYFGPGTRLLVL.

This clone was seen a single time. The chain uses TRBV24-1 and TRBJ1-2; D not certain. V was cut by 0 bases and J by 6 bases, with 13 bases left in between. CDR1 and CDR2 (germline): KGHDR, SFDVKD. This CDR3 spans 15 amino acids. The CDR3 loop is CATSDLTGSGDGYTF. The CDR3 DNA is TGTGCCACCAGTGATTTGACTGGGAGCGGCGATGGCTACACCTTC.

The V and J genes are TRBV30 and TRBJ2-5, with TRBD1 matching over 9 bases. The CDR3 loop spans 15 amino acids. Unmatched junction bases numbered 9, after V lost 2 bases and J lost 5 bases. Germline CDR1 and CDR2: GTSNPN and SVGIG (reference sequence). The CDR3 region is CAWSLQNRGLETQYF. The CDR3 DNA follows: TGTGCCTGGAGTCTCCAAAACAGGGGGCTGGAGACCCAGTACTTC.

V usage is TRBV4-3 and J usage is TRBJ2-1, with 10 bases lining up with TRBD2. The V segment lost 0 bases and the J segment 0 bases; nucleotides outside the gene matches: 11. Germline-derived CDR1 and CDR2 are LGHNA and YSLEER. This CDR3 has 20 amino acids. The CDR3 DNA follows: TGCGCCAGCAGCCAAGATTGGCGGCTAGCGGGGGAGAGCTCCTACAATGAGCAGTTCTTC. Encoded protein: CASSQDWRLAGESSYNEQFF.

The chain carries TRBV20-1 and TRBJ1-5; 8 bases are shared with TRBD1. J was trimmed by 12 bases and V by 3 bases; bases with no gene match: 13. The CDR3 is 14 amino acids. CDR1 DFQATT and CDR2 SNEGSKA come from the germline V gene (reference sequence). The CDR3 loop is CSASPDREWFFQHF. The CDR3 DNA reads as TGCAGTGCTAGTCCGGACAGGGAATGGTTTTTCCAGCATTTT.

The CDR3 region has the DNA TGTGCCAGCAGCATTCAGGGGGCGCACACTGAAGCTTTCTTT. Translation gives CASSIQGAHTEAFF. The chain joins TRBV5-4 to TRBJ1-1, with TRBD1 matching over 8 bases. The CDR3 is made up of 14 amino acids. CDR1 is SGHNT and CDR2 is YYREEE in the germline V gene (reference sequence). The trim removed 4 bases at V and 3 bases at J, leaving 5 bases unmatched.

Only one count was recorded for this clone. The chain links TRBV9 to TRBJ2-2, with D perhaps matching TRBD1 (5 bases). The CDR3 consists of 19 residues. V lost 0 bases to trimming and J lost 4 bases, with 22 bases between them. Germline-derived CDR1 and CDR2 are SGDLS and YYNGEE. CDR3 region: CASSVGLGTFDRSTGELFF. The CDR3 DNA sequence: TGTGCCAGCAGCGTAGGGCTCGGAACGTTCGACAGAAGCACCGGGGAGCTGTTTTTT.

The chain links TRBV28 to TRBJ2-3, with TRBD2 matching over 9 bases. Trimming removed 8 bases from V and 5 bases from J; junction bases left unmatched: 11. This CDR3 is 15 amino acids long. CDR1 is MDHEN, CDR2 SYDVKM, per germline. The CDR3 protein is CASLAASGMVDTQYF. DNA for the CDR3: TGTGCCAGCCTCGCGGCTAGCGGGATGGTAGATACGCAGTATTTT.

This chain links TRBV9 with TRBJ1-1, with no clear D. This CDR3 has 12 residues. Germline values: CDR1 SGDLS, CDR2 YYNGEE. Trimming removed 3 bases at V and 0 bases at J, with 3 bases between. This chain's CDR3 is CASSAMNTEAFF. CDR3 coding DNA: TGTGCCAGCAGCGCGATGAACACTGAAGCTTTCTTT.

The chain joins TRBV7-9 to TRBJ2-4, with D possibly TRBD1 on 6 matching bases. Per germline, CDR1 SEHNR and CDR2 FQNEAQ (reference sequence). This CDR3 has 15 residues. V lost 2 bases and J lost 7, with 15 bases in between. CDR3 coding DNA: TGTGCCAGCAGCTTAACCTTTCTTGGGGGCAACATTCAGTACTTC. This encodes CASSLTFLGGNIQYF.

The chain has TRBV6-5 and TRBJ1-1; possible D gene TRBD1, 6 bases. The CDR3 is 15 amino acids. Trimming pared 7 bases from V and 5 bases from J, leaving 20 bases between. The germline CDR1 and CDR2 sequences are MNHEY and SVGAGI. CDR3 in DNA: TGTGCCAGCACCCTACAGGGTAAGGTGGGGACTGAAGCTTTCTTT. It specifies CASTLQGKVGTEAFF.

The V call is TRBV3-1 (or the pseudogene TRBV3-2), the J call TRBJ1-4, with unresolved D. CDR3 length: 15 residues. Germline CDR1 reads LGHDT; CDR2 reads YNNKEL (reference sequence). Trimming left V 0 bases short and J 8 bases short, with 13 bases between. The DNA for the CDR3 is TGTGCCAGCAGCCAAGATGTGGAGGGTTGGGAAAAACTGTTTTTT. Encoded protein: CASSQDVEGWEKLFF.

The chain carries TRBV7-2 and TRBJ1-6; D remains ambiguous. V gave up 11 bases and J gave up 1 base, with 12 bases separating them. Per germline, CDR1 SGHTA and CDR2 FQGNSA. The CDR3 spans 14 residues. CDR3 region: CAARAGSYNSPLHF. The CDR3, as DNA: TGTGCCGCACGCGCGGGGTCCTATAATTCACCCCTCCACTTT.

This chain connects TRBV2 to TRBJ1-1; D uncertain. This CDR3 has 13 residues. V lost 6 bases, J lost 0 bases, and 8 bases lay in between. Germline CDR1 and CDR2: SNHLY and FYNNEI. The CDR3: CASRDGMNTEAFF. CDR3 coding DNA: TGTGCCAGCAGGGACGGTATGAACACTGAAGCTTTCTTT.

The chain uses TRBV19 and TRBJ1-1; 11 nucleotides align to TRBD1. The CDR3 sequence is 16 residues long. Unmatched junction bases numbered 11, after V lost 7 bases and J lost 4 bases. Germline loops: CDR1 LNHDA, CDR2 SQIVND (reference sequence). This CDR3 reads CASKSQRTGGGTEAFF. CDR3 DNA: TGTGCCAGTAAGAGTCAGAGGACAGGGGGCGGCACTGAAGCTTTCTTT. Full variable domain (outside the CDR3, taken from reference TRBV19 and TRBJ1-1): DGGITQSPKYLFRKEGQNVTLSCEQNLNHDAMYWYRQDPGQGLRLIYYSQIVNDFQKGDIAEGYSVSREKKESFPLTVTSAQKNPTAFYLCASKSQRTGGGTEAFFGQGTRLTVV.

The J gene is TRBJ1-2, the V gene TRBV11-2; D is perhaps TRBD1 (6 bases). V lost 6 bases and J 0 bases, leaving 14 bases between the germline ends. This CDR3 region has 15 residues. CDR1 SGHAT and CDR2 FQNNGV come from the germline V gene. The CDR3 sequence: CASRYTGRTNYGYTF. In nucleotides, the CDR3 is TGTGCCAGCAGGTATACAGGGAGGACTAACTATGGCTACACCTTC.

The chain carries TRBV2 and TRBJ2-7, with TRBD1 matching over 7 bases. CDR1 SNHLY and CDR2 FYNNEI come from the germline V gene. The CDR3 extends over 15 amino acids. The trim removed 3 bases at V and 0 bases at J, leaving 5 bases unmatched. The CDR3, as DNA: TGTGCCAGCAGTGAGGGACAGATACCCTCCTACGAGCAGTACTTC. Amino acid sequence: CASSEGQIPSYEQYF.